These 21 T cell receptor beta chains share one sample of origin, sequenced in a study of long-term antiretroviral therapy in people with HIV. With survey level as its setting, the immunoSEQ assay was v3.0. Assay: immunoSEQ multiplex PCR; the TCRdb copy retains only in-frame clones and omits some. Of around 40,000 clones in the sample, 65% to 90% were seen once. Source: unsorted PBMCs, taken just before starting antiretroviral therapy. The receptors were sampled from a woman younger than 35 with HIV.

This clone was seen a few times. CDR3 protein: CSCRSGHEQYF. CDR3 nucleotide sequence: TGCAGCTGCCGAAGTGGCCACGAGCAGTACTTC. The chain joins TRBV29-1 to TRBJ2-7, with D hard to call. The CDR3 sequence is 11 residues long. The germline V gene encodes CDR1 SQVTM and CDR2 ANQGSEA. V was pared by 8 bases and J by 5 bases, with 13 bases between.

The rearrangement links TRBV7-2 to TRBJ1-2; D is uncertain. V lost 0 bases and J lost 2, with 4 bases in between. This CDR3 is built from 13 residues. CDR1 is SGHTA and CDR2 is FQGNSA in the germline V gene. CDR3 DNA: TGTGCCAGCAGCTTAGCGGTAAACTATGGCTACACCTTC. Protein product: CASSLAVNYGYTF.

The chain has TRBV2 and TRBJ1-6; a weak D match, TRBD1 (5 bases). The CDR3 is made up of 15 amino acids. Trimming left V 4 bases short and J 7 bases short, with 14 bases between. Germline assignment: CDR1 SNHLY and CDR2 FYNNEI. CDR3 in amino acids: CASSGQGNGNSPLHF. The CDR3 bases are TGTGCCAGCAGTGGGCAGGGCAACGGCAATTCACCCCTCCACTTT.

This clone occurred a few times. J is TRBJ1-1 and V is TRBV4-1; D is ambiguous. Germline CDR1 MGHRA, CDR2 YSYEKL. The V end was cut by 0 bases, the J end by 8 bases, with 7 bases between. This CDR3 has 12 amino acids. The CDR3 DNA is TGCGCCAGCAGCCAAGACCCACGCGAAGCTTTCTTT. Translation: CASSQDPREAFF.

The CDR3 reads CASSTGGTEAFF. The CDR3 coding sequence is TGTGCCAGCAGTACAGGGGGCACTGAAGCTTTCTTT. The chain employs TRBV7-9 and TRBJ1-1; 8 bases align to TRBD1. J lost 4 bases, V lost 6 bases, and 1 base had no gene match. The CDR3 is 12 residues long. In germline, CDR1 is SEHNR, CDR2 FQNEAQ (reference sequence).

The chain carries TRBV19 and TRBJ2-7; 7 positions match TRBD1. Germline V gives CDR1 LNHDA, CDR2 SQIVND (reference sequence). This CDR3 has 16 residues. The junction had 10 bases not matched to a gene; V was cut back by 1 base and J by 4 bases. The CDR3 nucleotides read TGTGCCAGTAGTATAGTCGGGGACAGCCGTCTTTACGAGCAGTACTTC. It encodes CASSIVGDSRLYEQYF.

This clone has a single count. The V gene is TRBV15, the J gene TRBJ2-7; 7 bases align to TRBD1. The V gene's germline CDR1 is LNHNV and CDR2 YYDKDF (reference sequence). The trim removed 0 bases at V and 1 base at J, leaving 3 bases unmatched. The CDR3 consists of 15 residues. CDR3 amino acids: CATSRDTGQSYEQYF. DNA for the CDR3: TGTGCCACCAGCAGAGATACGGGACAGTCCTACGAGCAGTACTTC.

The chain employs TRBV9 and TRBJ2-1, with 13 positions matching TRBD2. The J segment lost 5 bases and the V segment lost 2 bases, leaving 7 bases of the junction unmatched. The CDR3 has 17 residues. CDR1 and CDR2 from the germline V gene are SGDLS and YYNGEE. As DNA, the CDR3 is TGTGCCAGCAGCGTGCAGGAAGGACTAGCGGGAGACAATGAGCAGTTCTTC. It is translated as CASSVQEGLAGDNEQFF.

The rearrangement links TRBV27 to TRBJ1-6, with 10 bases lining up with TRBD1. The CDR3 is 12 amino acids. V was pared by 6 bases and J by 10 bases, with 0 bases of the junction left unmatched. CDR1 is MNHEY and CDR2 is SMNVEV in the germline V gene (reference sequence). This chain's CDR3 is CASRTGGSPLHF. The CDR3 DNA sequence: TGTGCCAGCAGGACAGGGGGCTCACCCCTCCACTTT.

This rearrangement joins TRBV29-1 to TRBJ2-3, with 7 positions matching TRBD1. Germline-derived CDR1 and CDR2 are SQVTM and ANQGSEA. The CDR3 is 13 amino acids. The junction had 6 bases not matched to a gene; V was cut back by 6 bases and J by 3 bases. The CDR3 reads CSVLRQGTDTQYF. The CDR3 DNA reads TGCAGCGTACTCCGACAGGGAACAGATACGCAGTATTTT.

This chain connects TRBV19 to TRBJ2-3, with D uncertain. The V gene's germline CDR1 is LNHDA and CDR2 SQIVND (reference sequence). The CDR3 consists of 13 residues. The ends were cut back, 3 bases at V and 7 bases at J, with 11 bases in the middle. The CDR3 region is CASSIEVGNTQYF. As DNA, the CDR3 is TGTGCCAGTAGTATCGAAGTCGGTAATACGCAGTATTTT. The entire variable domain, with the rest obtained from reference TRBV19 and TRBJ2-3, is as follows: DGGITQSPKYLFRKEGQNVTLSCEQNLNHDAMYWYRQDPGQGLRLIYYSQIVNDFQKGDIAEGYSVSREKKESFPLTVTSAQKNPTAFYLCASSIEVGNTQYFGPGTRLTVL.

The gene calls are TRBV28 and TRBJ1-1; D not certain. Germline CDR1 reads MDHEN; CDR2 reads SYDVKM. The CDR3 contains 12 residues. V was cut by 5 bases and J by 7 bases, with 11 bases left in between. Here the CDR3 reads CASSIHAFEAFF. CDR3 in DNA: TGTGCCAGCAGTATACATGCATTTGAAGCTTTCTTT.

The V call is TRBV2, the J call TRBJ2-7, with 8 bases fitting TRBD1. There are 13 residues in the CDR3. The V segment lost 7 bases and the J segment 5 bases; nucleotides outside the gene matches: 7. Germline V gene data show CDR1 as SNHLY and CDR2 as FYNNEI. CDR3 bases: TGTGCCAGCAACAATCCGGGACAGGACGAGCAGTACTTC. It encodes CASNNPGQDEQYF.

This clone was observed once. The chain recombines TRBV6-5 with TRBJ2-3; TRBD1 matches at 9 bases. CDR3 length equals 15 residues. With V trimmed by 6 bases and J by 4 bases, 8 bases remained unmatched. The germline V gene has CDR1 MNHEY and CDR2 SVGAGI. The CDR3 coding sequence is TGTGCCAGCAGCCTGGCCGGGACAGGGCCAGATACGCAGTATTTT. Its translation: CASSLAGTGPDTQYF.

J is TRBJ1-6 and V is TRBV5-6; D unclear. The CDR3 totals 15 residues. Germline loops: CDR1 SGHDT, CDR2 YYEEEE. The germline V and J ends were trimmed by 7 bases and 6 bases, with 17 bases remaining between them. This CDR3 is CASEARRTGNSPLHF. CDR3 nucleotides: TGTGCCAGCGAAGCAAGACGAACCGGTAATTCACCCCTCCACTTT.

A few counts support this clone. The junction does not match germline at one end; this may be a read error. The gene calls are TRBV11-2 and TRBJ1-3, with D hard to call. The germline gives CDR1 SGHAT, CDR2 FQNNGV. The CDR3 is 11 amino acids. The CDR3 sequence is CASSSGLDGIF. CDR3 nucleotides: TGTGCCAGCAGCTCAGGACTTGATGGGATTTTT.

The chain is built from TRBV29-1 and TRBJ1-2; 9 bases agree with TRBD1. The CDR3 length is 15 residues. Germline assignment: CDR1 SQVTM and CDR2 ANQGSEA. V lost 4 bases to trimming and J lost 4 bases; unmatched junction nucleotides: 10. CDR3 coding DNA: TGCAGCGTTGCCCCTTCTCTGACAGGGGGCTATGGCTACACCTTC. It translates to CSVAPSLTGGYGYTF.

This chain links TRBV7-3 with TRBJ2-7; 12 bases are shared with TRBD2. The CDR3 is 14 residues long. Germline V lookup: CDR1 SGHTA, CDR2 FQGTGA. Trimming removed 5 bases from V and 5 bases from J; junction bases left unmatched: 4. The CDR3 DNA reads as TGTGCCAGCAGCCCTAGCGGGGGGGATGACGAGCAGTACTTC. Translated, it gives CASSPSGGDDEQYF.

This clone was detected only once. The rearrangement uses TRBV15 and TRBJ1-2, with a possible D match to TRBD1 (6 bases). V gave up 7 bases and J gave up 3 bases, with 15 bases separating them. Germline V gene lookup returns CDR1 LNHNV and CDR2 YYDKDF (reference sequence). CDR3 length equals 14 residues. CDR3 nucleotide sequence: TGTGCCACCACCAAACAGGGAACCGACTATGGCTACACCTTC. The encoded protein is CATTKQGTDYGYTF.

The gene calls are TRBV28 and TRBJ2-5; D perhaps matches TRBD2 (6 bases). Germline values: CDR1 MDHEN, CDR2 SYDVKM. V gave up 8 bases and J gave up 1 base, with 11 bases separating them. This CDR3 has 13 amino acids. Written as DNA, the CDR3 is TGTGCCAGCTCACTCGGGGGCCAAGAGACCCAGTACTTC. The encoded protein is CASSLGGQETQYF.

The V gene is TRBV5-4, the J gene TRBJ2-5, with D perhaps matching TRBD2 (7 bases). Germline V gives CDR1 SGHNT, CDR2 YYREEE (reference sequence). The CDR3 is 14 amino acids. Between the trimmed V and J ends, which lost 1 base and 7 bases, there was a span of 14 bases. CDR3 DNA: TGTGCCAGCAGCTTGTCGGGGGGCTTTGGGACCCAGTACTTC. Translated, it gives CASSLSGGFGTQYF. The full variable domain, with the rest looked up from reference TRBV5-4 and TRBJ2-5, is ETGVTQSPTHLIKTRGQQVTLRCSSQSGHNTVSWYQQALGQGPQFIFQYYREEENGRGNFPPRFSGLQFPNYSSELNVNALELDDSALYLCASSLSGGFGTQYFGPGTRLLVL.